This T cell receptor (beta chain) is from a study of cytomegalovirus exposure and HLA in healthy donors. The donors were members of the validation cohort, which comprised 100 to 150 subjects and was separate from the first cohort of roughly 700 subjects. Whole-study findings and limits: 150 to 200 TCR beta chains were listed as cytomegalovirus-associated. Per published reports, the classifier diagnosed cytomegalovirus status with high specificity and sensitivity.

Some clones are missing from TCRdb's copy, which holds only in-frame ones; the method was immunoSEQ multiplex PCR. The sample records approximately 54,000 clones, approximately 89% being singletons. On this clone itself: The target antigen is unknown.

The sequence derives from a woman under 30 in good health and CMV-seropositive. The sample comprised PBMCs.

CDR3 nucleotide sequence: TGTGCCAGCAGCCAAGAGGGCGCAGGGGGTAGCTATGGCTACACCTTC. Translation: CASSQEGAGGSYGYTF. The chain joins TRBV4-2 to TRBJ1-2; 7 bases are a match to TRBD1. The CDR3 extends over 16 amino acids. The germline gives CDR1 LGHNA, CDR2 YNFKEQ. The J segment lost 4 bases and the V segment lost 0 bases, leaving 8 bases of the junction unmatched.